The rows below give T cell receptor beta chains drawn from one sample of a study of T cells expressing NK-cell markers. TCRdb reprocessed the 5' RACE reads and keeps a single row for each CDR3 protein, giving no DNA. Its table lists about 5,000 distinct CDR3 sequences. Sequenced input: blood T cells: a sorted CD56 or NKG2C T cell subset, CD4+ or CD8+ T cells, or bulk PBMC T cells (not recorded which). The receptor source for this set is a man between 18 and 35 years old in good health. CDR3s include the opening cysteine and the closing phenylalanine or tryptophan. Fields, in order: CDR3 length, J gene, V gene, clone size, CDR3 protein. Expanded clones are given a class, and other clones once, few, many or no size at all.

length: 15; J: TRBJ2-5; V: TRBV7-9; size: -; CDR3: CASSSSRQVQETQYF
length: 15; J: TRBJ1-2; V: TRBV12-3/TRBV12-4; size: -; CDR3: CASSFAGGRKYGYTF
length: 14; J: TRBJ2-1; V: TRBV6-2/TRBV6-3; size: medium-sized; CDR3: CASSDIFSYNEQFF
length: 13; J: TRBJ2-3; V: TRBV29-1; size: medium-sized; CDR3: CSVGRDNTDTQYF
length: 11; J: TRBJ2-1; V: TRBV6-6; size: -; CDR3: CASSRYNEQFF
length: 13; J: TRBJ1-1; V: TRBV29-1; size: -; CDR3: CSVLTGANTEAFF
length: 15; J: TRBJ2-7; V: TRBV20-1; size: -; CDR3: CSAQDRTGGPYEQYF
length: 16; J: TRBJ1-3; V: TRBV10-2; size: -; CDR3: CASSEDRGHSGNTIYF
length: 13; J: TRBJ1-2; V: TRBV28; size: -; CDR3: CASSAVWQGGYTF
length: 12; J: TRBJ2-5; V: TRBV27; size: -; CDR3: CASSDWRGTQYF
length: 15; J: TRBJ1-6; V: TRBV15; size: -; CDR3: CATSDRTGEGSPLHF
length: 15; J: TRBJ2-7; V: TRBV4-3; size: -; CDR3: CASSQTRDGSYEQYF
length: 15; J: TRBJ2-5; V: TRBV6-4; size: -; CDR3: CASSDSVGGQETQYF
length: 15; J: TRBJ2-7; V: TRBV15; size: -; CDR3: CATSPALDRAYEQYF
length: 15; J: TRBJ2-3; V: TRBV7-2; size: -; CDR3: CASSLVFQRTDTQYF
length: 15; J: TRBJ2-7; V: TRBV4-1; size: -; CDR3: CASSQDPTVLYEQYF
length: 18; J: TRBJ2-1; V: TRBV3-1; size: medium-sized; CDR3: CASSQDEDRGQIYNEQFF
length: 13; J: TRBJ2-1; V: TRBV27; size: -; CDR3: CASRGGNGNEQFF
length: 13; J: TRBJ1-2; V: TRBV20-1; size: -; CDR3: CSARDQGQRSYTF
length: 17; J: TRBJ2-3; V: TRBV28; size: -; CDR3: CASSSMTSGSGADTQYF
length: 14; J: TRBJ2-5; V: TRBV12-5; size: medium-sized; CDR3: CASEGDRLQETQYF
length: 15; J: TRBJ2-3; V: TRBV9; size: -; CDR3: CASSVGLADTDTQYF
length: 14; J: TRBJ2-2; V: TRBV6-1; size: -; CDR3: CASSRSENTGELFF
length: 16; J: TRBJ2-7; V: TRBV7-2; size: -; CDR3: CASSLASGRGSYEQYF
length: 15; J: TRBJ1-5; V: TRBV20-1; size: -; CDR3: CSARAVQGDSQPQHF
length: 13; J: TRBJ1-1; V: TRBV29-1; size: -; CDR3: CSVRDREGTEAFF
length: 15; J: TRBJ2-1; V: TRBV7-8; size: medium-sized; CDR3: CASSSETGGNNEQFF
length: 16; J: TRBJ2-3; V: TRBV4-3; size: -; CDR3: CASSQEIGTPTDTQYF
length: 16; J: TRBJ1-5; V: TRBV5-5; size: -; CDR3: CASSFLVGPNNQPQHF
length: 16; J: TRBJ2-3; V: TRBV6-1; size: -; CDR3: CASSQEPGQSSHTQYF
length: 14; J: TRBJ2-1; V: TRBV7-6; size: medium-sized; CDR3: CASSLEGMGLEQFF
length: 15; J: TRBJ2-5; V: TRBV12-3/TRBV12-4; size: -; CDR3: CASSLGQAIQETQYF
length: 18; J: TRBJ2-7; V: TRBV9; size: -; CDR3: CASSVTPSTSGGAYEQYF
length: 18; J: TRBJ1-1; V: TRBV7-9; size: medium-sized; CDR3: CASSLRLDRGRKNTEAFF
length: 14; J: TRBJ2-3; V: TRBV6-2/TRBV6-3; size: -; CDR3: CASSYRDITDTQYF
length: 15; J: TRBJ2-7; V: TRBV12-3/TRBV12-4; size: -; CDR3: CASRGTGTVSYEQYF
length: 18; J: TRBJ2-1; V: TRBV23-1; size: -; CDR3: CASSRPGAASGINNEQFF
length: 14; J: TRBJ2-7; V: TRBV15; size: -; CDR3: CATSRDRGAKGQYF